Following are 30 T cell receptor beta chains from one sample sequenced in a study of T-cell reconstitution after alpha-beta-depleted transplantation in children. The authors prepared the TCRbeta library with unique molecular identifiers. TCRdb ran MiXCR on the PCR reads and lists one entry per CDR3 protein. The sample carries about 690,000 distinct CDR3 sequences, roughly 17% recorded once. The sample in question was PBMCs from the stem cell graft donor, obtained from the stem cell graft. These TCRs come from a human donor who donated a stem cell graft to a child with acute myeloid leukemia.

V usage is TRBV6-1 and J usage is TRBJ2-4; weak D call: TRBD2 (5 bases). Germline assignment: CDR1 MNHNS and CDR2 SASEGT. This CDR3 spans 15 amino acids. V was pared by 4 bases and J by 4 bases, with 14 bases between. CDR3 sequence reads: CASSVPARLKNIQYF. The CDR3 nucleotides are TGTGCCAGCAGTGTTCCAGCTAGACTAAAAAACATTCAGTACTTC.

This clonotype was recorded at least ten times. The chain couples TRBV6-5 to TRBJ1-2, with a weak D call TRBD1 (6 bases). CDR1 is MNHEY and CDR2 is SVGAGI in the germline V gene. Between the trimmed V and J ends, which lost 0 bases and 4 bases, there was a span of 9 bases. This CDR3 is built from 14 residues. The DNA for the CDR3 is TGTGCCAGCAGTTACTCGGACAGCATCTATGGCTACACCTTC. Translation gives CASSYSDSIYGYTF.

The sample holds many counts of this clonotype. The chain uses TRBV12-3 or TRBV12-4 and TRBJ2-3, with TRBD1 identical over 7 bases. The CDR3 sequence is 14 residues long. V lost 6 bases to trimming and J lost 1 base; unmatched junction nucleotides: 4. The CDR3 sequence is CASSRDSRTDTQYF. The CDR3 DNA reads TGTGCCAGCAGCCGGGACAGCCGCACAGATACGCAGTATTTT.

On this clonotype itself: A junction end diverges from the germline sequence, so it may reflect a read error. The genes are TRBV13 and TRBJ1-5; unclear D gene. Looked up from germline, CDR1 is PRHDT and CDR2 is FYEKMQ (reference sequence). This CDR3 contains 14 residues. The CDR3 DNA reads as TGTGCCAGCAGCTTACAGGATAGCCATCAGCCCCAGCATTTT. It encodes CASSLQDSHQPQHF.

This chain joins TRBV20-1 and TRBJ1-5; TRBD1 is a possible D gene (6 bases). CDR3 length: 14 residues. CDR1 DFQATT and CDR2 SNEGSKA come from the germline V gene (reference sequence). V gave up 8 bases and J gave up 7 bases, with 21 bases separating them. The CDR3 here is CSSKSAGGRQPQHF. CDR3 nucleotides: TGCAGTTCCAAAAGCGCGGGGGGGCGGCAGCCCCAGCATTTT.

In regard to this clonotype: A clone one base away is much larger, so this may be a read error. The rearrangement uses TRBV20-1 and TRBJ2-5; TRBD2 might be the D (6 bases). The V gene lost 6 bases and the J gene lost 5 bases, with 19 bases spanning the gap. Per germline, CDR1 DFQATT and CDR2 SNEGSKA (reference sequence). This CDR3 region has 14 residues. The CDR3 DNA reads as TGCAGTGCGGCGGTGGGAGGAGTTGTGGAGACCCAGTACTTC. This translates into CSAAVGGVVETQYF.

The rearrangement uses TRBV7-8 and TRBJ2-3; no definite D call. The germline V gene has CDR1 SGHVS and CDR2 FQNEAQ. Trimming shortened V by 1 base and J by 0 bases, and 8 bases separated the two germline ends. The CDR3 runs to 15 residues. CDR3 sequence reads: CASSLVSASTDTQYF. The DNA of the CDR3 is TGTGCCAGCAGCTTAGTGTCAGCTAGCACAGATACGCAGTATTTT. Together with reference TRBV7-8 and TRBJ2-3, the CDR3 gives the full variable domain: GAGVSQSPRYKVAKRGQDVALRCDPISGHVSLFWYQQALGQGPEFLTYFQNEAQLDKSGLPSDRFFAERPEGSVSTLKIQRTQQEDSAVYLCASSLVSASTDTQYFGPGTRLTVL.

This clonotype was seen a handful of times. The chain has TRBV7-8 and TRBJ2-3; 8 positions match TRBD2. From germline, CDR1 is SGHVS and CDR2 FQNEAQ. This CDR3 has 14 amino acids. The J segment lost 5 bases and the V segment lost 1 base, leaving 2 bases of the junction unmatched. In DNA form, the CDR3 reads TGTGCCAGCAGCTTAGACGGGGGGGGAGATACGCAGTATTTT. It is translated as CASSLDGGGDTQYF. Combining the CDR3 with reference TRBV7-8 and TRBJ2-3 gives the whole variable domain GAGVSQSPRYKVAKRGQDVALRCDPISGHVSLFWYQQALGQGPEFLTYFQNEAQLDKSGLPSDRFFAERPEGSVSTLKIQRTQQEDSAVYLCASSLDGGGDTQYFGPGTRLTVL.

The CDR3 bases are TGCGCCAGCAGAAGACAGGAAAATTCACCCCTCCACTTT. Its protein is CASRRQENSPLHF. The rearrangement links TRBV4-1 to TRBJ1-6; possible D gene TRBD1, 6 bases. The CDR3 is made up of 13 amino acids. V gave up 6 bases and J gave up 7 bases, with 10 bases separating them. Per the germline V gene, CDR1 is MGHRA and CDR2 is YSYEKL.

This clonotype occurred many times. The chain couples TRBV20-1 to TRBJ2-3, with 9 nucleotides matching TRBD1. The CDR3 is 13 amino acids. Germline CDR1 and CDR2: DFQATT and SNEGSKA (reference sequence). Trimming at V came to 3 bases and at J to 14 bases, leaving 12 bases not matched to a gene. CDR3 protein: CSARAQGQGKGYF. In DNA form, the CDR3 reads TGCAGTGCTAGGGCCCAGGGACAGGGCAAGGGGTATTTT.

This clonotype turned up a few times. V gene TRBV7-6 combines with J gene TRBJ2-5, with D possibly TRBD1 on 6 matching bases. The CDR3 loop spans 11 amino acids. V gave up 11 bases and J gave up 2 bases, with 9 bases separating them. In germline, CDR1 is SGHVS, CDR2 FNYEAQ. CDR3 bases: TGTGCCTGCGGACAGCAAGAGACCCAGTACTTC. Translating it yields CACGQQETQYF.

Many counts were recorded for this clonotype. The chain carries TRBV5-1 and TRBJ2-3; D uncertain. Deletions cut 6 bases from V and 4 bases from J, with 9 bases between. This CDR3 has 12 amino acids. CDR1 and CDR2 from the germline V gene are SGHRS and YFSETQ. The CDR3 DNA sequence: TGCGCCAGCACCCTGCGTCCAGATACGCAGTATTTT. Its protein product is CASTLRPDTQYF.

This clonotype has a count of ten or more. V usage is TRBV20-1 and J usage is TRBJ2-5; D is unresolved. Trimming shortened V by 0 bases and J by 5 bases, and 16 bases separated the two germline ends. This CDR3 contains 15 residues. Germline V gene data show CDR1 as DFQATT and CDR2 as SNEGSKA (reference sequence). The CDR3 loop is CSARDWRQPGETQYF. In DNA, the CDR3 is TGCAGTGCTAGAGATTGGCGACAACCTGGGGAGACCCAGTACTTC.

This clonotype appeared many times. The chain carries TRBV6-1 and TRBJ2-7; 8 nucleotides match TRBD1. V lost 6 bases and J lost 4; bases outside the gene matches: 11. CDR1 is MNHNS and CDR2 is SASEGT in the germline V gene. CDR3 length: 15 residues. CDR3 bases: TGTGCCAGCAGCAGAGACAGGGGAGAGGGGTACGAGCAGTACGTC. Protein: CASSRDRGEGYEQYV.

The V and J genes are TRBV15 and TRBJ2-2; TRBD1 matches at 7 bases. The CDR3 has 17 amino acids. V shed 1 base and J 0 bases; nucleotides not matched to a gene: 5. CDR1 and CDR2 from the germline V gene are LNHNV and YYDKDF (reference sequence). CDR3 sequence: CATSRGPGTANTGELFF. CDR3 coding DNA: TGTGCCACCAGCAGAGGCCCCGGGACAGCGAACACCGGGGAGCTGTTTTTT.

This clonotype was seen repeatedly, ten times or more. This chain connects TRBV6-4 to TRBJ2-1; a possible D gene is TRBD2 (5 bases). V lost 4 bases, J lost 0 bases, and 10 bases lay in between. Germline loops: CDR1 MRHNA, CDR2 SNTAGT. This CDR3 spans 15 amino acids. The CDR3 DNA is TGTGCCAGCAGTGTGGAGGAGAGCTCCTACAATGAGCAGTTCTTC. It translates to CASSVEESSYNEQFF.

This clonotype has ten or more counts. The chain is built from TRBV7-2 and TRBJ1-2; D not certain. Germline CDR1 SGHTA, CDR2 FQGNSA. The length of the CDR3 is 13 residues. Trimming pared 2 bases from V and 1 base from J, leaving 5 bases between. The CDR3 nucleotides read TGTGCCAGCAGCTTACAAGATAACTATGGCTACACCTTC. Amino acids: CASSLQDNYGYTF.

About this clonotype: It may be a read error: a sequence one base away is much more abundant. This chain connects TRBV20-1 to TRBJ2-7; D remains ambiguous. The V end was cut by 3 bases, the J end by 2 bases, with 17 bases between. Germline V lookup: CDR1 DFQATT, CDR2 SNEGSKA (reference sequence). The CDR3 spans 15 residues. For the CDR3, the DNA is TGCAGTGCTAGCTCTTCGACATGGCTTACCTACGAGCAGTACTTC. Protein sequence: CSASSSTWLTYEQYF.

This clonotype appeared many times. The genes are TRBV20-1 and TRBJ2-3; the D is unclear. The CDR3 extends over 14 amino acids. Germline CDR1 and CDR2: DFQATT and SNEGSKA (reference sequence). The V and J ends lost 2 bases and 0 bases respectively, with 9 bases between them. The CDR3 sequence: CSARIVTSTDTQYF. Written as DNA, the CDR3 is TGCAGTGCTAGAATAGTCACGAGCACAGATACGCAGTATTTT.

The table lists this clonotype with a few counts. This chain links TRBV5-5 with TRBJ2-3; D unresolved. This CDR3 comprises 14 residues. Trimming removed 4 bases at V and 0 bases at J, with 9 bases between. Germline V gene lookup returns CDR1 SGHKS and CDR2 YYEKEE (reference sequence). The CDR3 nucleotides are TGTGCCAGCAGCCCCCATCCTAGCACAGATACGCAGTATTTT. This sequence encodes CASSPHPSTDTQYF.

The CDR3 bases are TGTGCCACCAGCAGAGGAGTCCAGAGTTTTTACAATGAGCAGTTCTTC. Translation gives CATSRGVQSFYNEQFF. The rearrangement uses TRBV15 and TRBJ2-1; D call uncertain. Germline CDR1 LNHNV, CDR2 YYDKDF (reference sequence). The V gene lost 1 base and the J gene lost 4 bases, with 14 bases spanning the gap. The CDR3 is 16 residues long.

The J gene is TRBJ1-1, the V gene TRBV27; TRBD1 is a possible D gene (6 bases). The V gene's germline CDR1 is MNHEY and CDR2 SMNVEV (reference sequence). The CDR3 consists of 15 residues. V lost 5 bases, J lost 2 bases, and 15 bases lay in between. CDR3 protein: CASSPRGALNTEAFF. The DNA for the CDR3 is TGTGCCAGCAGTCCCCGGGGGGCCTTAAACACTGAAGCTTTCTTT.

This clonotype occurred many times. V gene TRBV12-3 or TRBV12-4 combines with J gene TRBJ1-6, with D perhaps matching TRBD1 (6 bases). This CDR3 is 17 amino acids long. V lost 6 bases and J lost 0, with 15 bases in between. Written as DNA, the CDR3 is TGTGCCAGCAGCCTAGAGGGGGGGATCTCCTATAATTCACCCCTCCACTTT. Protein product: CASSLEGGISYNSPLHF.

Of note for this clonotype: Given a much more abundant clone one base away, this may be a read error. The V gene is TRBV20-1, the J gene TRBJ2-7; D may correspond to TRBD1 or TRBD2 (5 bases each). Germline assignment: CDR1 DFQATT and CDR2 SNEGSKA (reference sequence). The CDR3 has 13 residues. V lost 6 bases and J lost 3, with 15 bases in between. The CDR3 nucleotides are TGCAGTGCCGCTTTGAGGGGCAGCTACGAGCAGTACTTC. Its protein product is CSAALRGSYEQYF.

J is TRBJ2-7 and V is TRBV10-3; 12 bases agree with TRBD1. CDR3 length: 18 amino acids. Germline lookup yields CDR1 ENHRY and CDR2 SYGVKD. V trimming: 0 bases; J trimming: 2 bases; junction bases outside the gene matches: 8. The CDR3 DNA is TGTGCCATCAGTGAGTCAGGGACAGGGGGCAATCTACCCTACGAGCAGTACGTC. Translating it yields CAISESGTGGNLPYEQYV.

The sample holds many counts of this clonotype. V usage is TRBV7-2 and J usage is TRBJ1-1; D is unclear. The CDR3 spans 12 residues. Germline V lookup: CDR1 SGHTA, CDR2 FQGNSA. V was clipped by 1 base and J by 7 bases, with 7 bases between them. CDR3: CASSLGLGEAFF. For the CDR3, the DNA is TGTGCCAGCAGCTTAGGGTTGGGTGAAGCTTTCTTT.

This clonotype was seen repeatedly, ten times or more. The gene calls are TRBV20-1 and TRBJ1-4; no firm D call. V was cut by 6 bases and J by 2 bases, with 16 bases left in between. Germline loops: CDR1 DFQATT, CDR2 SNEGSKA (reference sequence). The CDR3 runs 15 residues. The CDR3 DNA follows: TGCAGTGCCCCTCGGAGGGAGAGGACTAATGAAAAACTGTTTTTT. It is translated as CSAPRRERTNEKLFF.

This clonotype was detected ten times or more. The chain joins TRBV7-2 to TRBJ2-7; no clear D. The germline V gene encodes CDR1 SGHTA and CDR2 FQGNSA. V lost 0 bases to trimming and J lost 2 bases, with 11 bases between them. The CDR3 loop spans 15 amino acids. As DNA, the CDR3 is TGTGCCAGCAGCTTAGCTCCTTTTCCCCCCTACGAGCAGTACTTC. Translation: CASSLAPFPPYEQYF.

This clonotype was recorded a few times. The chain joins TRBV29-1 to TRBJ2-7, with 7 nucleotides matching TRBD2. This CDR3 contains 14 residues. Germline V CDR1 and CDR2: SQVTM, ANQGSEA. V shed 2 bases and J 5 bases; nucleotides not matched to a gene: 9. This CDR3 is CSVECQGGDDEQYV. The CDR3 region has the DNA TGCAGCGTTGAATGCCAGGGAGGGGATGACGAGCAGTACGTC.

This clonotype has a handful of counts. The genes are TRBV29-1 and TRBJ1-1, with D possibly TRBD1 on 5 matching bases. CDR3 length equals 16 residues. The ends were cut back, 0 bases at V and 2 bases at J, with 16 bases in the middle. Germline loops: CDR1 SQVTM, CDR2 ANQGSEA. The CDR3 is CSVEERDSLTNTEAFF. The DNA for the CDR3 is TGCAGCGTTGAAGAGAGGGACTCCTTGACCAACACTGAAGCTTTCTTT.